This TCR beta chain was captured by sequencing in a study of OX40 agonist ivuxolimab in advanced cancers. As for the study in general: An agonistic anti-OX40 (CD134) antibody, ivuxolimab, was used to treat the patients. Study observations and caveats: CD8+ T cells (on average) carried more expanded clones than CD4+ T cells.

Measured with immunoSEQ multiplex PCR; TCRdb has only the in-frame clones, and not every one. The table includes some 70,000 clones, more than 75% detected once. Comment on this clone: The antigen is unknown.

The TCR sequence derives from an adult with an advanced solid tumor such as melanoma, head and neck, liver or kidney cancer. Sequences were derived from CD4+ or CD8+ T cells sorted from blood, sampled in a trial of the OX40 agonist ivuxolimab.

The CDR3 sequence is CASSLGESSYEQYF. The CDR3 DNA reads as TGCGCCAGCAGTCTGGGGGAGAGTTCCTACGAGCAGTACTTC. The chain links TRBV23-1 to TRBJ2-7; D may correspond to TRBD1 or TRBD2 (5 bases each). TRBV23-1 is treated as an ORF (open reading frame) with a function not yet certain. Trimming cost V 4 bases and J 1 base, with 11 bases left between them. This CDR3 region has 14 residues.